A selection of T cell receptor beta chains follows, all from one sample in a study of beta chain features in type 1 diabetes. The method was immunoSEQ multiplex PCR; TCRdb's version includes in-frame clones alone and lacks a portion of them. The sample carries a few hundred thousand clones, around 26% recorded once. What was sequenced was central memory CD4+ T cells from blood. Every receptor here comes from a man aged 25-45 years in good health. Both conserved end residues are part of each CDR3. A D gene is named only where the DNA matches it firmly. The listing skips clone size in some rows; elsewhere it reads once, few, many or a size class.

D gene	V gene	clone size	J gene	CDR3 DNA	CDR3 protein
NA	TRBV20-1	NA	TRBJ1-1	TGCAGTGCCTCGGGGGCCACTGAAGCTTTCTTT	CSASGATEAFF
NA	TRBV29-1	few	TRBJ1-6	TGCAGCGTTGAAAGGTTTTCACCCCTCCACTTT	CSVERFSPLHF
NA	TRBV5-1	few	TRBJ2-2	TGCGCCAGCAGCTTAATCGGGGGAAACACCGGGGAGCTGTTTTTT	CASSLIGGNTGELFF
NA	TRBV5-8	NA	TRBJ1-5	TGTGCCAGCAGCTTGTGGAGGGGCGCGGACAATCAGCCCCAGCATTTT	CASSLWRGADNQPQHF
TRBD2	TRBV30	NA	TRBJ2-7	TGTGCCTGGAGTGTATTACTAGCGGGAGATTCCTACGAGCAGTACTTC	CAWSVLLAGDSYEQYF
NA	TRBV4-1	many	TRBJ2-1	TGCGCCAGCAGCCAAGATGAGGGCTATCGCAATGAGCAGTTCTTC	CASSQDEGYRNEQFF
TRBD2	TRBV6-1	NA	TRBJ2-1	TGTGCCAGCAGTGAAGTCGCGGGAGGGCGGGGTGAGCAGTTCTTC	CASSEVAGGRGEQFF
NA	TRBV7-9	NA	TRBJ1-6	TGTGCCAGCAGCGGGGCCCTGTGGGATTCACCCCTCCACTTT	CASSGALWDSPLHF
NA	TRBV6-6	NA	TRBJ2-1	TGTGCCAGCAGTTACAGATACAATGAGCAGTTCTTC	CASSYRYNEQFF
NA	TRBV9	NA	TRBJ1-1	TGTGCCAGCAGCCCCCTGGGGGGCACTGAAGCTTTCTTT	CASSPLGGTEAFF